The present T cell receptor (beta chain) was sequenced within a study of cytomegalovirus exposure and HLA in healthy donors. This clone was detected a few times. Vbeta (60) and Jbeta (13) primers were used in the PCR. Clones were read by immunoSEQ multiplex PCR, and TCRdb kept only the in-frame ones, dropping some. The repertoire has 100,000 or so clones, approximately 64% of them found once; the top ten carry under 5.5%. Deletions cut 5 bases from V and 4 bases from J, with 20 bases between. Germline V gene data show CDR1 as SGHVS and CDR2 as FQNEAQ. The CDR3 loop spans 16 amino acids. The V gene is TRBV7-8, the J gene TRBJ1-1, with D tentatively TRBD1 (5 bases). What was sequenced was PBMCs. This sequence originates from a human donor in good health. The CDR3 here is CASSPIWSGGGTEAFF. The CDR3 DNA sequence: TGTGCCAGCAGCCCCATTTGGTCCGGGGGTGGCACTGAAGCTTTCTTT. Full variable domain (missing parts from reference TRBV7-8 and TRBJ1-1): GAGVSQSPRYKVAKRGQDVALRCDPISGHVSLFWYQQALGQGPEFLTYFQNEAQLDKSGLPSDRFFAERPEGSVSTLKIQRTQQEDSAVYLCASSPIWSGGGTEAFFGQGTRLTVV.